The T cell receptor beta chain under discussion was sequenced for a study of cytomegalovirus exposure and HLA in healthy donors. Study observations and caveats: Sequence variants that were highly shared formed a cluster that was likely a sequencing artifact.

Of note for this clone: The antigen is undetermined.

The study ran its PCR with 60 Vbeta and 13 Jbeta primers. Sequenced by immunoSEQ multiplex PCR; TCRdb stores in-frame clones only, minus some. Of approximately 92,000 clones in the sample, about 84% were seen once. The sequenced sample consisted of PBMCs. The receptor comes from a girl aged 2-10 years in good health and CMV-seropositive.

In nucleotides, the CDR3 is TGTGCCAGCAGCTCCCACAGGGTAGAGGAAGCTTTCTTT. Its translation is CASSSHRVEEAFF. The chain uses TRBV7-2 and TRBJ1-1, with TRBD1 as a possible D gene (6 bases). V lost 4 bases to trimming and J lost 8 bases, with 14 bases between them. Germline V gene data show CDR1 as SGHTA and CDR2 as FQGNSA. There are 13 residues in the CDR3.